This T cell receptor (beta chain) was sequenced during a study of blood T cell repertoires in COVID-19. Whole-study context: COVID-19 samples, acute and convalescent, were from the United States, Italy and Spain. The cDNA or gDNA used as material had been derived from T cells, B-cell-depleted T cells, or PBMCs.

V lost 3 bases and J 0 bases, leaving 9 bases between the germline ends. This CDR3 has 14 amino acids. Germline V gene lookup returns CDR1 SGHDN and CDR2 FVKESK. Authors' processing steps: Cell counts per sample came from amplifying reference gene primers. Data came from immunoSEQ multiplex PCR; TCRdb stores just in-frame clones and leaves some out. V, J and clone size derive from that table, while D and trimming were established from the DNA sequence. The sample consists of about 110,000 clones, 88% of them appearing once. Sequencing used peripheral blood. The chain employs TRBV14 and TRBJ2-7; D not resolved. This clonotype was obtained from a human donor in a cohort sampled during active COVID-19. The CDR3, as DNA: TGTGCCAGCAGCCACGACTGGAGCTCCTACGAGCAGTACTTC. It yields the protein CASSHDWSSYEQYF.